What follows describes a single T cell receptor (beta chain). This record comes from a study of cytomegalovirus exposure and HLA in healthy donors. PCR amplification relied on 60 Vbeta primers (plus 13 Jbeta primers). Generated by immunoSEQ multiplex PCR, the TCRdb table keeps only in-frame clones and is missing some. The sample yields around 91,000 clones, about 89% seen once. CDR1 SGHTA and CDR2 FQGNSA come from the germline V gene. The CDR3 extends over 15 amino acids. V lost 0 bases, J lost 5 bases, and 2 bases stayed unmatched. The chain is built from TRBV7-2 and TRBJ2-3; 10 nucleotides agree with TRBD2. This clonotype originated in a man aged 25 to 45 in good health and CMV-seropositive. Material: PBMCs. In DNA, the CDR3 is TGTGCCAGCAGCTTAGCGGTAGCGGGGGGAGATACGCAGTATTTT. Its translation: CASSLAVAGGDTQYF.